This is a list of T cell receptor beta chains from one sample in a study of blood T cell repertoires in COVID-19. The method was immunoSEQ multiplex PCR; TCRdb's version includes in-frame clones alone and lacks a portion of them. The repertoire holds fewer than 150,000 clones, roughly 89% seen once, with approximately 3.9% in the top ten. Sequenced: peripheral blood. These receptor sequences come from a woman in her sixties or seventies with COVID-19, enrolled during active disease. Each CDR3 is given with its conserved first and last residue. A D gene is named only where the DNA matches it firmly. Some rows mark clone size as missing; the rest say once, few, many or name a class of expanded clone.

J: TRBJ1-2; size: -; V: TRBV6-5; D: -; CDR3: CASSPWGGNYGYTF; DNA: TGTGCCAGCAGTCCTTGGGGGGGAAACTATGGCTACACCTTC
J: TRBJ1-2; size: -; V: TRBV10-3; D: -; CDR3: CAIGGGRNGYTF; DNA: TGTGCCATCGGCGGGGGGCGAAATGGCTACACCTTC
J: TRBJ2-7; size: -; V: TRBV30; D: TRBD1; CDR3: CAATLLGQGSYEQYF; DNA: TGTGCCGCAACTCTGCTCGGACAGGGCTCCTACGAGCAGTACTTC
J: TRBJ2-4; size: once; V: TRBV20-1; D: TRBD2; CDR3: CSQGTSGFQYF; DNA: TGCAGCCAGGGTACTAGCGGGTTTCAGTACTTC
J: TRBJ2-7; size: -; V: TRBV5-1; D: -; CDR3: CASSLEGQAASYEQYF; DNA: TGCGCCAGCAGCTTGGAAGGTCAGGCCGCCTCCTACGAGCAGTACTTC
J: TRBJ2-1; size: -; V: TRBV19; D: TRBD2; CDR3: CAASKNRGDEQFF; DNA: TGTGCTGCCAGTAAAAATCGGGGGGATGAGCAGTTCTTC
J: TRBJ1-2; size: -; V: TRBV18; D: TRBD1; CDR3: CASSPDRANYGYTF; DNA: TGTGCCAGCTCACCCGACAGGGCGAACTATGGCTACACCTTC
J: TRBJ2-1; size: -; V: TRBV7-9; D: TRBD2; CDR3: CASSLVPSGGMNEQFF; DNA: TGTGCCAGCAGCTTAGTGCCTAGCGGGGGGATGAATGAGCAGTTCTTC
J: TRBJ1-1; size: -; V: TRBV20-1; D: -; CDR3: CSARVVTEAFF; DNA: TGCAGTGCTAGAGTGGTTACAGAAGCTTTCTTT
J: TRBJ2-7; size: -; V: TRBV27; D: -; CDR3: CASSGLPKPYEQYF; DNA: TGTGCCAGCAGCGGACTACCGAAACCCTACGAGCAGTACTTC
J: TRBJ1-4; size: once; V: TRBV30; D: TRBD1; CDR3: CAWSVRRGSATNEKLFF; DNA: TGTGCCTGGAGTGTACGCAGGGGGTCCGCAACTAATGAAAAACTGTTTTTT
J: TRBJ2-7; size: few; V: TRBV19; D: -; CDR3: CASSIAEGMGEQYF; DNA: TGTGCCAGTAGTATAGCTGAGGGAATGGGCGAGCAGTACTTC
J: TRBJ2-7; size: -; V: TRBV6-5; D: TRBD2; CDR3: CASSYQRLAGEQYF; DNA: TGTGCCAGCAGTTACCAGAGACTAGCGGGCGAGCAGTACTTC
J: TRBJ2-3; size: once; V: TRBV7-3; D: TRBD2; CDR3: CASSSSGGLTDTQYF; DNA: TGTGCCAGCAGCTCTAGCGGGGGGCTCACAGATACGCAGTATTTT
J: TRBJ1-4; size: -; V: TRBV11-2; D: -; CDR3: CASSPINEKLFF; DNA: TGTGCCAGCAGCCCCATTAATGAAAAACTGTTTTTT
J: TRBJ1-1; size: -; V: TRBV19; D: -; CDR3: CASSGGFKYYAEAFF; DNA: TGTGCCAGTAGTGGAGGGTTTAAGTATTATGCTGAAGCTTTCTTT
J: TRBJ1-1; size: -; V: TRBV2; D: -; CDR3: CASAGNPMNTEAFF; DNA: TGTGCCAGCGCCGGGAACCCAATGAACACTGAAGCTTTCTTT
J: TRBJ2-7; size: -; V: TRBV16; D: -; CDR3: CASSPRERQGSYEQYF; DNA: TGTGCCAGCAGCCCAAGGGAACGTCAGGGCAGCTACGAGCAGTACTTC
J: TRBJ1-2; size: -; V: TRBV6-5; D: TRBD1; CDR3: CASRFLRQGSYGYTF; DNA: TGTGCCAGCAGATTCTTGAGACAGGGGAGCTATGGCTACACCTTC
J: TRBJ1-1; size: -; V: TRBV27; D: -; CDR3: CASTQRRENTEAFF; DNA: TGTGCCAGCACCCAACGTCGGGAGAACACTGAAGCTTTCTTT
J: TRBJ1-1; size: once; V: TRBV2; D: TRBD1; CDR3: CASDRGRDTEAFF; DNA: TGTGCCAGCGACAGGGGAAGGGACACTGAAGCTTTCTTT
J: TRBJ2-5; size: -; V: TRBV6-5; D: -; CDR3: CASTGVSVQETQYF; DNA: TGTGCCAGCACAGGGGTAAGCGTCCAAGAGACCCAGTACTTC
J: TRBJ1-4; size: -; V: TRBV18; D: TRBD1; CDR3: CASSPAGQGREKLFF; DNA: TGTGCCAGCTCACCTGCCGGACAGGGTCGTGAAAAACTGTTTTTT
J: TRBJ1-1; size: -; V: TRBV7-2; D: -; CDR3: CASSEYIVAFF; DNA: TGTGCCAGCAGCGAGTATATCGTAGCTTTCTTT
J: TRBJ2-5; size: once; V: TRBV7-9; D: -; CDR3: CASSPVSETQYF; DNA: TGTGCCAGCAGCCCGGTCTCGGAGACCCAGTACTTC
J: TRBJ2-2; size: -; V: TRBV18; D: TRBD2; CDR3: CASSPRGLAGATNTGELFF; DNA: TGTGCCAGCTCACCACGGGGACTAGCGGGCGCGACGAACACCGGGGAGCTGTTTTTT
J: TRBJ1-2; size: -; V: TRBV3-1/TRBV3-2; D: TRBD1; CDR3: CASSRQGGMGYTF; DNA: TGTGCCAGCAGCCGACAGGGTGGAATGGGCTACACCTTC
J: TRBJ2-7; size: -; V: TRBV5-6; D: TRBD1; CDR3: CASSRDRGESREQYF; DNA: TGTGCCAGCAGCCGCGACAGGGGAGAATCGAGAGAGCAGTACTTC
J: TRBJ2-2; size: once; V: TRBV18; D: -; CDR3: CASSPVAGTGELFF; DNA: TGTGCCAGCTCACCGGTTGCGGGCACCGGGGAGCTGTTTTTT
J: TRBJ1-1; size: -; V: TRBV7-3; D: TRBD1; CDR3: CASSSGQGWGTEAFF; DNA: TGTGCCAGCAGCTCGGGACAGGGCTGGGGCACTGAAGCTTTCTTT
J: TRBJ1-2; size: -; V: TRBV6-5; D: TRBD1; CDR3: CASIRGGYNYGYTF; DNA: TGTGCCAGCATCCGAGGGGGCTACAACTATGGCTACACCTTC
J: TRBJ1-2; size: -; V: TRBV7-2; D: TRBD1; CDR3: CASSLGGDRVYGYTF; DNA: TGTGCCAGCAGCTTAGGAGGGGACAGAGTCTATGGCTACACCTTC
J: TRBJ2-3; size: -; V: TRBV7-9; D: -; CDR3: CASSPPRGAYGTDTQYF; DNA: TGTGCCAGCAGTCCACCTCGGGGTGCGTACGGTACAGATACGCAGTATTTT
J: TRBJ2-6; size: -; V: TRBV18; D: -; CDR3: CASSPGGARANVLTF; DNA: TGTGCCAGCTCACCCGGGGGAGCCAGGGCCAACGTCCTGACTTTC
J: TRBJ1-1; size: -; V: TRBV6-5; D: -; CDR3: CASSGNTEAFF; DNA: TGTGCCAGCAGCGGTAACACTGAAGCTTTCTTT
J: TRBJ2-7; size: -; V: TRBV5-1; D: TRBD1; CDR3: CASSEDRALGEQYF; DNA: TGCGCCAGCAGCGAAGACAGGGCACTGGGGGAGCAGTACTTC